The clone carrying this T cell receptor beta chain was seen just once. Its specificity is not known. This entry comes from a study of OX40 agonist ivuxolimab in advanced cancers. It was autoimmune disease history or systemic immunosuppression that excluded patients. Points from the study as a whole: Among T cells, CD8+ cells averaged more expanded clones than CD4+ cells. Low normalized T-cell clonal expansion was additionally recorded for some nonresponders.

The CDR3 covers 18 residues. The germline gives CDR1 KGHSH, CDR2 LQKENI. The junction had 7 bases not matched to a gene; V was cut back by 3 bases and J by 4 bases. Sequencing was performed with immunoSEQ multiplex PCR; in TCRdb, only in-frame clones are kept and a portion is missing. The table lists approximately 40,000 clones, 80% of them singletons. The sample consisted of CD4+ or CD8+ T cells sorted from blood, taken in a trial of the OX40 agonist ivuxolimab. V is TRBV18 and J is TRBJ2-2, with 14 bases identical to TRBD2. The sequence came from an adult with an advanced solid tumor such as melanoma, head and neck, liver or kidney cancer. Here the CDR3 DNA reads TGTGCCAGCTCACCGACTAGCGGGAGGGCCCTTCGCACCGGGGAGCTGTTTTTT. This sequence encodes CASSPTSGRALRTGELFF.